This passage covers 31 T cell receptor beta chains from one sample sequenced in a study of Graves' ophthalmopathy and Graves' hyperthyroidism. RNA transcripts served as template for amplifying TCR beta CDR3 sequences. HTBI-primed first-round RT-PCR preceded second-round multiplex PCR. Using its own MiXCR run on the multiplex PCR reads, TCRdb lists one record per CDR3 protein. The repertoire holds 350,000 to 450,000 distinct CDR3 sequences, with around 19% as singletons. The sample consisted of peripheral blood. The receptors stem from a woman between 18 and 29 years old with Graves' ophthalmopathy.

This chain links TRBV3-1 with TRBJ1-1; D unclear. This CDR3 is built from 14 residues. CDR1 is LGHDT, CDR2 YNNKEL, per germline (reference sequence). V was clipped by 1 base and J by 3 bases, with 9 bases between them. The CDR3 reads CASSQGVWDTEAFF. The CDR3 DNA reads TGTGCCAGCAGCCAAGGGGTTTGGGACACTGAAGCTTTCTTT. The full variable domain, with the rest looked up from reference TRBV3-1 and TRBJ1-1, is DTAVSQTPKYLVTQMGNDKSIKCEQNLGHDTMYWYKQDSKKFLKIMFSYNNKELIINETVPNRFSPKSPDKAHLNLHINSLELGDSAVYFCASSQGVWDTEAFFGQGTRLTVV.

This clonotype was observed at least ten times. The chain links TRBV7-2 to TRBJ1-1; perhaps TRBD1 as D (6 bases). The germline gives CDR1 SGHTA, CDR2 FQGNSA. The CDR3 is made up of 11 amino acids. Trimming stripped 5 bases from V and 8 bases from J, with 9 bases between. In DNA form, the CDR3 reads TGTGCCAGCAGCAAGGACAGCGAAGCTTTCTTT. It codes for CASSKDSEAFF.

This clonotype was counted many times. The chain is built from TRBV29-1 and TRBJ2-7; TRBD1 aligns across 7 bases. Germline V lookup: CDR1 SQVTM, CDR2 ANQGSEA. This CDR3 region has 12 residues. J gave up 5 bases and V 5 bases, and 6 bases lay outside the gene matches. CDR3 bases: TGCAGCGTTCGGTCTGACAGGGACGAGCAGTACTTC. This codes for CSVRSDRDEQYF.

This clonotype was counted ten times or more. The rearrangement links TRBV10-3 to TRBJ1-1; D remains unclear. Germline V gives CDR1 ENHRY, CDR2 SYGVKD. V was clipped by 7 bases and J by 1 base, with 10 bases between them. The CDR3 runs 13 residues. CDR3 loop: CAITEGGNTEAFF. DNA for the CDR3: TGTGCCATCACCGAAGGAGGGAACACTGAAGCTTTCTTT.

The gene calls are TRBV20-1 and TRBJ2-4; TRBD2 agrees at 15 bases. Per the germline V gene, CDR1 is DFQATT and CDR2 is SNEGSKA (reference sequence). V lost 0 bases and J lost 2; bases outside the gene matches: 8. The CDR3 length is 19 residues. CDR3 protein: CSARDWGTSGRKSKNIQYF. The CDR3 DNA reads as TGCAGTGCTAGAGATTGGGGGACTAGCGGGAGGAAGTCCAAAAACATTCAGTACTTC.

This clonotype occurred many times. This rearrangement joins TRBV13 to TRBJ2-2; D gene ambiguous. The V gene's germline CDR1 is PRHDT and CDR2 FYEKMQ (reference sequence). CDR3 size: 15 residues. V lost 0 bases and J 5 bases, leaving 10 bases between the germline ends. The CDR3 loop reads CASSLGLSETGELFF. The CDR3 coding sequence is TGTGCCAGCAGCTTAGGCCTTTCGGAGACCGGGGAGCTGTTTTTT.

This clonotype has a count of ten or more. This CDR3 is CASSLGPRLYQYF. The CDR3 nucleotides are TGTGCCAGCAGTTTAGGTCCCAGGCTGTACCAGTACTTC. This chain links TRBV12-3 or TRBV12-4 with TRBJ2-5; D is unclear. Trimming took off 1 base at V and 10 bases at J, with 13 bases between the two ends. This CDR3 has 13 amino acids.

At least ten counts were recorded for this clonotype. The chain couples TRBV9 to TRBJ2-2; 10 bases align to TRBD1. After removal of 0 bases from V and 6 bases from J, the junction contained 2 bases not matched to a gene. Germline CDR1 and CDR2: SGDLS and YYNGEE. The CDR3 loop spans 15 amino acids. This chain's CDR3 is CASSVVGTGAGELFF. The DNA of the CDR3 is TGTGCCAGCAGCGTAGTAGGGACAGGGGCCGGGGAGCTGTTTTTT. Looking up the rest from reference TRBV9 and TRBJ2-2 gives the full variable domain: DSGVTQTPKHLITATGQRVTLRCSPRSGDLSVYWYQQSLDQGLQFLIQYYNGEERAKGNILERFSAQQFPDLHSELNLSSLELGDSALYFCASSVVGTGAGELFFGEGSRLTVL.

This clonotype was counted at least ten times. The rearrangement uses TRBV20-1 and TRBJ1-5, with unresolved D. CDR3 length: 13 residues. V gave up 3 bases and J gave up 5 bases, with 11 bases separating them. The germline CDR1 and CDR2 sequences are DFQATT and SNEGSKA (reference sequence). CDR3 sequence (DNA): TGCAGTGCTAGGAGAGAGCCCGATCAGCCCCAGCATTTT. It yields the protein CSARREPDQPQHF.

Many counts were recorded for this clonotype. The V and J genes are TRBV30 and TRBJ1-2; 9 positions match TRBD1. V trimming: 4 bases; J trimming: 8 bases; junction bases outside the gene matches: 11. CDR1 and CDR2 (germline): GTSNPN, SVGIG (reference sequence). CDR3 size: 14 residues. CDR3 DNA sequence: TGTGCCTGGACTCTGAACAGGGGGCTGAAGGGCTACACCTTC. This codes for CAWTLNRGLKGYTF.

Many counts were recorded for this clonotype. V and J are TRBV6-1 and TRBJ2-5; 9 bases agree with TRBD1. The CDR3 is 14 residues long. Germline-derived CDR1 and CDR2 are MNHNS and SASEGT. V lost 6 bases, J lost 3 bases, and 5 bases stayed unmatched. The CDR3, as DNA: TGTGCCAGCAGGCCGGGACAGGGAGAAGAGACCCAGTACTTC. Translated: CASRPGQGEETQYF.

There are many counts of this clonotype. This chain links TRBV4-1 with TRBJ1-5, with D maybe TRBD1 (5 bases). The CDR3 consists of 15 residues. Germline loops: CDR1 MGHRA, CDR2 YSYEKL. V was trimmed by 0 bases and J by 2 bases, leaving 8 bases between them. The CDR3 here is CASSQDEGRNQPQHF. For the CDR3, the DNA is TGCGCCAGCAGCCAAGATGAGGGACGCAATCAGCCCCAGCATTTT.

Many counts were recorded for this clonotype. V gene TRBV6-2 or TRBV6-3 combines with J gene TRBJ1-1; D gene uncertain. The CDR3 is 13 amino acids. V lost 2 bases, J lost 5 bases, and 9 bases lay in between. Germline CDR1 reads MNHEY; CDR2 reads SVGEGT. The CDR3 sequence is CASSYGFWTEAFF. The CDR3 bases are TGTGCCAGCAGTTACGGGTTCTGGACTGAAGCTTTCTTT.

The gene calls are TRBV2 and TRBJ2-7; D is unclear. Germline CDR1 is SNHLY and CDR2 is FYNNEI. Between the trimmed V and J ends, which lost 7 bases and 7 bases, there was a span of 17 bases. The CDR3 spans 13 residues. The chain's CDR3 is CASKGRSLREQYF. CDR3 sequence (DNA): TGTGCCAGCAAGGGCAGGAGTCTTAGGGAGCAGTACTTC. The full variable domain, its missing parts supplied by reference TRBV2 and TRBJ2-7, is EPEVTQTPSHQVTQMGQEVILRCVPISNHLYFYWYRQILGQKVEFLVSFYNNEISEKSEIFDDQFSVERPDGSNFTLKIRSTKLEDSAMYFCASKGRSLREQYFGPGTRLTVT.

This clonotype came up many times. CDR3 protein: CASSYPGTGWSPLHF. For the CDR3, the DNA is TGTGCCAGCAGTTACCCCGGGACAGGATGGTCACCCCTCCACTTT. V is TRBV6-2 or TRBV6-3 and J is TRBJ1-6; 8 nucleotides agree with TRBD1. CDR3 length: 15 residues. The germline V gene has CDR1 MNHEY and CDR2 SVGEGT. Trimming cost V 2 bases and J 10 bases; bases outside gene matches: 7.

This clonotype was detected many times. The rearrangement links TRBV12-3 or TRBV12-4 to TRBJ1-5, with 7 bases lining up with TRBD1. There are 17 residues in the CDR3. Trimming took 2 bases from V and 0 from J; bases not matched to a gene: 7. The DNA for the CDR3 is TGTGCCAGCAGTTTAAGAGGGGGCAGGAGTAGCAATCAGCCCCAGCATTTT. Translating gives CASSLRGGRSSNQPQHF.

Many counts were recorded for this clonotype. The chain uses TRBV7-8 and TRBJ1-6; 7 bases align to TRBD1. The CDR3 sequence is 15 residues long. The germline V gene has CDR1 SGHVS and CDR2 FQNEAQ. Germline trimming cut 5 bases from V and 11 bases from J; bases unmatched to any gene: 12. This CDR3 is CASSLTGAKGAPLHF. CDR3 coding DNA: TGTGCCAGCAGCCTAACAGGGGCAAAAGGTGCACCCCTCCACTTT. The whole variable domain, filled in from reference TRBV7-8 and TRBJ1-6, reads GAGVSQSPRYKVAKRGQDVALRCDPISGHVSLFWYQQALGQGPEFLTYFQNEAQLDKSGLPSDRFFAERPEGSVSTLKIQRTQQEDSAVYLCASSLTGAKGAPLHFGNGTRLTVT.

This clonotype was seen many times. This sequence joins TRBV28 and TRBJ2-2; tentative D call: TRBD1 (6 bases). Looked up from germline, CDR1 is MDHEN and CDR2 is SYDVKM. The CDR3 covers 15 residues. Trimming shortened V by 5 bases and J by 1 base, and 11 bases separated the two germline ends. Written as DNA, the CDR3 is TGTGCCAGCAGTGGACGGGGACAGAACACCGGGGAGCTGTTTTTT. Its protein is CASSGRGQNTGELFF.

This chain connects TRBV12-5 to TRBJ1-1, with D unclear. The ends were cut back, 6 bases at V and 10 bases at J, with 15 bases in the middle. Germline loops: CDR1 LGHNT, CDR2 FRNRAP. This CDR3 spans 12 amino acids. The CDR3 loop is CASGASNGVAFF. The CDR3 DNA follows: TGTGCTAGTGGCGCGTCCAACGGGGTAGCTTTCTTT.

In this sample, this clonotype turned up many times. For the CDR3, the DNA is TGTGCCAGCAGTGAAGAGGTGTCACGGGTCTACGAGCAGTACTTC. It encodes CASSEEVSRVYEQYF. The chain joins TRBV6-1 to TRBJ2-7; no firm D call. This CDR3 is built from 15 residues. Germline V gene data show CDR1 as MNHNS and CDR2 as SASEGT. Between the trimmed V and J ends, which lost 1 base and 3 bases, there was a span of 13 bases.

This clonotype was observed at least ten times. This chain connects TRBV4-1 to TRBJ1-6; TRBD1 matches at 7 bases. The ends lost 4 bases at V and 6 bases at J; junction bases unmatched: 9. CDR1 is MGHRA and CDR2 is YSYEKL in the germline V gene. CDR3 length equals 16 residues. DNA of the CDR3: TGCGCCAGCAGCCTAACTACCGGGACAGCTAATTCACCCCTCCACTTT. It codes for CASSLTTGTANSPLHF.

This clonotype was seen at least ten times. The rearrangement joins TRBV6-1 to TRBJ2-7, with 9 positions matching TRBD1. The CDR3 spans 15 residues. Germline trimming cut 6 bases from V and 4 bases from J; bases unmatched to any gene: 10. Germline lookup yields CDR1 MNHNS and CDR2 SASEGT. The CDR3 reads CASRDYNRGLYEQYF. CDR3 bases: TGTGCCAGCAGAGATTACAACAGGGGGCTATACGAGCAGTACTTC.

This clonotype was observed a single time. The junction departs from germline at one end; a sequencing error may be responsible. V gene TRBV7-9 combines with J gene TRBJ1-1, with D unclear. This CDR3 region has 15 residues. Per germline, CDR1 SEHNR and CDR2 FQNEAQ (reference sequence). The CDR3 protein is CASSFPDRPNSEAFF. CDR3 in DNA: TGTGCCAGCAGCTTCCCGGACCGGCCGAACTCTGAGGCTTTCTTT.

This chain connects TRBV20-1 to TRBJ1-1; 8 bases align to TRBD1. The germline CDR1 and CDR2 sequences are DFQATT and SNEGSKA (reference sequence). The CDR3 contains 14 residues. V lost 5 bases and J lost 2; bases outside the gene matches: 7. The CDR3 spells CSAGGTGANTEAFF. The CDR3 nucleotides read TGCAGTGCTGGCGGGACAGGTGCCAACACTGAAGCTTTCTTT.

This clonotype was counted at least ten times. The rearrangement uses TRBV29-1 and TRBJ1-2; possibly TRBD1 for D (6 bases). The V end was cut by 3 bases, the J end by 1 base, with 12 bases between. This CDR3 comprises 14 residues. Germline V gene sequence: CDR1 SQVTM, CDR2 ANQGSEA. CDR3 sequence: CSVDRGAYNYGYTF. CDR3 nucleotides: TGCAGCGTTGATCGGGGGGCTTATAACTATGGCTACACCTTC.

This clonotype was observed at least ten times. This CDR3 is CASSLSGGAYEQYF. The CDR3 DNA follows: TGTGCCAGCAGTTTATCGGGTGGGGCCTACGAGCAGTACTTC. The V call is TRBV28, the J call TRBJ2-7; no definite D call. In germline, CDR1 is MDHEN, CDR2 SYDVKM. CDR3 length: 14 amino acids. Trimming shortened V by 1 base and J by 2 bases, and 9 bases separated the two germline ends.

This clonotype has a count of ten or more. The CDR3: CASSYLDRPEETQYF. CDR3 DNA sequence: TGTGCCAGCAGTTACTTAGACAGACCTGAGGAGACCCAGTACTTC. The chain combines TRBV6-5 with TRBJ2-5, with D possibly matching TRBD1 (5 bases). V lost 1 base to trimming and J lost 5 bases, with 14 bases between them. The CDR3 is 15 amino acids. Germline CDR1 is MNHEY and CDR2 is SVGAGI.

The chain joins TRBV7-3 to TRBJ2-7; 7 bases map to TRBD2. Losses at the gene ends were 5 bases for V and 3 bases for J; bases not matched to a gene: 10. Germline CDR1 SGHTA, CDR2 FQGTGA. The CDR3 sequence is 15 residues long. The CDR3 DNA is TGTGCCAGCAGCACAAGTACTAGCGCAATCTACGAGCAGTACTTC. Its translation is CASSTSTSAIYEQYF.

The chain uses TRBV12-3 or TRBV12-4 and TRBJ2-2; the D is unclear. Trimming shortened V by 7 bases and J by 7 bases, and 10 bases separated the two germline ends. The CDR3 contains 12 residues. DNA of the CDR3: TGTGCCAGCAATAACCCGGACGGGGAGCTGTTTTTT. Translating it yields CASNNPDGELFF.

This rearrangement joins TRBV7-2 to TRBJ2-7; D not resolved. This CDR3 is built from 12 residues. The germline gives CDR1 SGHTA, CDR2 FQGNSA. V lost 5 bases, J lost 6 bases, and 11 bases lay in between. Here the CDR3 reads CASSRRHIEQYF. The CDR3 DNA sequence: TGTGCCAGCAGCCGCCGACATATCGAGCAGTACTTC.

The sample holds many counts of this clonotype. CDR3: CASSSPGRRESYEQYF. CDR3 DNA: TGTGCCAGCAGTTCCCCGGGCCGACGAGAGTCCTACGAGCAGTACTTC. The rearrangement uses TRBV6-2 or TRBV6-3 and TRBJ2-7; D is uncertain. CDR3 length equals 16 residues. Germline CDR1 and CDR2: MNHEY and SVGEGT. The ends were cut back, 4 bases at V and 1 base at J, with 17 bases in the middle.